One and the same sample provided the 28 T cell receptor beta chains below, sequenced in a study of T cell responses to AZD1222 COVID-19 vaccine. The repertoire was sequenced with immunoSEQ multiplex PCR; TCRdb's copy has only in-frame clones and lacks some. The sample records approximately 150,000 clones, roughly 90% being singletons. Material: peripheral blood, obtained on day 0 of AZD1222 vaccination. The receptors were sampled from an adult in good health.

This clone appeared a single time. V and J are TRBV5-1 and TRBJ1-1; the D is unclear. Germline V gives CDR1 SGHRS, CDR2 YFSETQ. V was shortened by 4 bases and J by 0 bases, with 10 bases between the two germline ends. The CDR3 covers 14 residues. The CDR3 reads CASSRSGMNTEAFF. The CDR3 DNA follows: TGCGCCAGCAGCAGATCGGGGATGAACACTGAAGCTTTCTTT.

The chain combines TRBV3-1 (or the pseudogene TRBV3-2) with TRBJ2-1; D remains unclear. The germline gives CDR1 LGHDT, CDR2 YNNKEL (reference sequence). The CDR3 extends over 12 amino acids. Trimming stripped 1 base from V and 3 bases from J, with 1 base between. The DNA of the CDR3 is TGTGCCAGCAGCCAAGGCTACAATGAGCAGTTCTTC. Protein sequence: CASSQGYNEQFF.

This chain connects TRBV3-1 (or the pseudogene TRBV3-2) to TRBJ1-3, with 7 bases identical to TRBD1. The CDR3 spans 17 residues. Germline-derived CDR1 and CDR2 are LGHDT and YNNKEL (reference sequence). V shed 3 bases, J shed 0 bases, and the junction held 8 bases outside the gene matches. The CDR3 bases are TGTGCCAGCAGCCATTCAGGGGGTACCTACTCTGGAAACACCATATATTTT. This encodes CASSHSGGTYSGNTIYF.

This rearrangement joins TRBV5-1 to TRBJ2-3; 8 nucleotides agree with TRBD2. This CDR3 is built from 15 residues. Germline loops: CDR1 SGHRS, CDR2 YFSETQ. J lost 2 bases, V lost 6 bases, and 8 bases had no gene match. The CDR3 DNA reads as TGCGCCAGCAAGGGAACTAGCGGACCCACAGATACGCAGTATTTT. It is translated as CASKGTSGPTDTQYF.

V gene TRBV6-2 or TRBV6-3 combines with J gene TRBJ2-5, with 7 bases identical to TRBD1. The CDR3 totals 15 residues. The germline V gene encodes CDR1 MNHEY and CDR2 SVGEGT. The J segment lost 2 bases and the V segment lost 5 bases, leaving 8 bases of the junction unmatched. The DNA of the CDR3 is TGTGCCAGCAGTCGACCTTTGGGACAGCAAGAGACCCAGTACTTC. Translating gives CASSRPLGQQETQYF.

Written as DNA, the CDR3 is TGTGCCTGGAGTGTGAGATTGAACACTGAAGCTTTCTTT. Protein product: CAWSVRLNTEAFF. The rearrangement joins TRBV30 to TRBJ1-1, with no clear D. Trimming shortened V by 0 bases and J by 0 bases, and 5 bases separated the two germline ends. Germline V lookup: CDR1 GTSNPN, CDR2 SVGIG (reference sequence). The CDR3 runs 13 residues.

The chain uses TRBV5-6 and TRBJ1-5, with 10 bases that match TRBD1. The CDR3 is made up of 15 amino acids. After removal of 2 bases from V and 4 bases from J, the junction contained 3 bases not matched to a gene. Germline CDR1 is SGHDT and CDR2 is YYEEEE. This chain's CDR3 is CASSFRDRGNQPQHF. CDR3 nucleotide sequence: TGTGCCAGCAGCTTCAGGGACAGGGGTAATCAGCCCCAGCATTTT. Together with reference TRBV5-6 and TRBJ1-5, the CDR3 gives the full variable domain: DAGVTQSPTHLIKTRGQQVTLRCSPKSGHDTVSWYQQALGQGPQFIFQYYEEEERQRGNFPDRFSGHQFPNYSSELNVNALLLGDSALYLCASSFRDRGNQPQHFGDGTRLSIL.

The chain has TRBV28 and TRBJ2-7; 7 nucleotides align to TRBD2. CDR1 MDHEN and CDR2 SYDVKM come from the germline V gene. This CDR3 region has 13 residues. Trimming took 4 bases from V and 4 from J; bases not matched to a gene: 4. The DNA for the CDR3 is TGTGCCAGCAGTTGGGGGGGAGGATACGAGCAGTACTTC. It codes for CASSWGGGYEQYF.

The V call is TRBV6-4, the J call TRBJ1-2, with 10 bases lining up with TRBD1. The trim removed 6 bases at V and 9 bases at J, leaving 4 bases unmatched. Germline CDR1 and CDR2: MRHNA and SNTAGT. The CDR3 contains 12 residues. CDR3 residues: CASSRTGGSYTF. The CDR3 DNA sequence: TGTGCCAGCAGCCGGACAGGGGGGAGCTACACCTTC.

The rearrangement joins TRBV7-2 to TRBJ2-7, with D uncertain. V dropped 1 base and J dropped 3 bases, with 7 bases sitting between them. This CDR3 spans 13 amino acids. The germline V gene has CDR1 SGHTA and CDR2 FQGNSA. The CDR3 protein is CASSLVINYEQYF. Here the CDR3 DNA reads TGTGCCAGCAGCTTAGTTATTAACTACGAGCAGTACTTC.

CDR3 nucleotide sequence: TGTGCCAGCAGTGAGGGAGGGGGCTGGCGTCAGCCCCAGCATTTT. Its protein is CASSEGGGWRQPQHF. This chain joins TRBV2 and TRBJ1-5; 7 positions match TRBD1. V lost 3 bases and J lost 6; bases outside the gene matches: 8. The length of the CDR3 is 15 residues. Germline lookup yields CDR1 SNHLY and CDR2 FYNNEI.

This clone has only a few counts. This rearrangement joins TRBV7-9 to TRBJ2-2; possibly TRBD2 for D (5 bases). Germline V gene data show CDR1 as SEHNR and CDR2 as FQNEAQ (reference sequence). V shed 2 bases and J shed 0 bases, with 16 bases lying between them. The CDR3 spans 18 residues. The CDR3 reads CASSLLPGRLTNTGELFF. As DNA, the CDR3 is TGTGCCAGCAGCTTACTGCCGGGCAGACTAACGAACACCGGGGAGCTGTTTTTT. The variable domain in full, with the rest retrieved from reference TRBV7-9 and TRBJ2-2, is DTGVSQNPRHKITKRGQNVTFRCDPISEHNRLYWYRQTLGQGPEFLTYFQNEAQLEKSRLLSDRFSAERPKGSFSTLEIQRTEQGDSAMYLCASSLLPGRLTNTGELFFGEGSRLTVL.

CDR3 sequence: CSARGTGEQYF. The CDR3 DNA reads TGCAGTGCTAGGGGCACGGGAGAGCAGTACTTC. This rearrangement joins TRBV20-1 to TRBJ2-7, with D tentatively TRBD2 (5 bases). V was trimmed by 3 bases and J by 7 bases, leaving 10 bases between them. CDR1 is DFQATT and CDR2 is SNEGSKA in the germline V gene (reference sequence). CDR3 size: 11 residues.

This clone was picked up one time. This rearrangement joins TRBV19 to TRBJ2-7; a weak D match, TRBD1 (7 bases). The germline CDR1 and CDR2 sequences are LNHDA and SQIVND (reference sequence). The ends were cut back, 5 bases at V and 3 bases at J, with 11 bases in the middle. The CDR3 runs to 13 residues. CDR3 in amino acids: CASSPRDSYEQYF. For the CDR3, the DNA is TGTGCCAGTAGTCCGCGGGACAGCTACGAGCAGTACTTC.

This chain links TRBV5-3 with TRBJ1-1; TRBD1 might be the D (6 bases). TRBV5-3 is an ORF; its function is uncertain. This CDR3 region has 15 residues. Trimming removed 4 bases at V and 1 base at J, with 14 bases between. CDR3 sequence reads: CARSEQQGWNTEAFF. The DNA for the CDR3 is TGTGCCAGAAGCGAGCAACAGGGATGGAACACTGAAGCTTTCTTT.

The rearrangement uses TRBV6-5 and TRBJ1-4, with D tentatively TRBD1 (6 bases). The V end lost 4 bases, the J end lost 13 bases, and 16 bases lay between the germline ends. Germline V CDR1 and CDR2: MNHEY, SVGAGI. The CDR3 sequence is 13 residues long. This chain's CDR3 is CASSSGQNLRLFF. The CDR3 nucleotides read TGTGCCAGCAGTTCAGGACAGAACCTGCGACTGTTTTTT.

J is TRBJ1-2 and V is TRBV27; D is unresolved. The CDR3 sequence is 14 residues long. The germline V gene has CDR1 MNHEY and CDR2 SMNVEV (reference sequence). Trimming pared 5 bases from V and 8 bases from J, leaving 18 bases between. The CDR3 DNA sequence: TGTGCCAGCAGTCCTGGTCTCTCAGGTGGGGGCTACACCTTC. As protein: CASSPGLSGGGYTF.

This chain connects TRBV28 to TRBJ2-5, with a tentative D call TRBD1 (5 bases). Germline CDR1 and CDR2: MDHEN and SYDVKM. This CDR3 is built from 17 residues. V lost 5 bases to trimming and J lost 3 bases, with 22 bases between them. CDR3 nucleotide sequence: TGTGCCAGCAGTCTGAAGCAATGGGTAGGGGCGGAAGAGACCCAGTACTTC. The encoded protein is CASSLKQWVGAEETQYF.

V and J are TRBV4-3 and TRBJ2-2; D possibly uses TRBD1 or TRBD2 (5 bases each). The CDR3 extends over 15 amino acids. Germline V CDR1 and CDR2: LGHNA, YSLEER. The V end lost 4 bases, the J end lost 0 bases, and 9 bases lay between the germline ends. This CDR3 is CASSPGRANTGELFF. CDR3 coding DNA: TGCGCCAGCAGCCCGGGACGGGCGAACACCGGGGAGCTGTTTTTT.

The gene calls are TRBV19 and TRBJ1-1; D call uncertain. CDR1 and CDR2 from the germline V gene are LNHDA and SQIVND (reference sequence). The V end lost 8 bases, the J end lost 1 base, and 11 bases lay between the germline ends. The CDR3 loop spans 13 amino acids. The CDR3, as DNA: TGTGCCAGTCGAGGGTGGCAGAACACTGAAGCTTTCTTT. Residues: CASRGWQNTEAFF.

J is TRBJ2-1 and V is TRBV5-6; a possible D gene is TRBD1 (5 bases). The CDR3 has 12 residues. Trimming removed 4 bases at V and 6 bases at J, with 8 bases between. The germline CDR1 and CDR2 sequences are SGHDT and YYEEEE. The DNA for the CDR3 is TGTGCCAGCAGCCCGCAGGGCAATGAGCAGTTCTTC. It encodes CASSPQGNEQFF.

The genes are TRBV4-1 and TRBJ2-7; TRBD1 aligns across 10 bases. J was trimmed by 2 bases and V by 0 bases; bases with no gene match: 4. This CDR3 is 16 amino acids long. Germline V gene lookup returns CDR1 MGHRA and CDR2 YSYEKL. The CDR3 loop is CASSQETGTGAYEQYF. CDR3 coding DNA: TGCGCCAGCAGCCAAGAGACCGGGACAGGGGCCTACGAGCAGTACTTC.

The chain couples TRBV10-3 to TRBJ1-6; 7 bases are shared with TRBD1. V gave up 9 bases and J gave up 11 bases; unmatched junction bases: 4. The CDR3 runs to 11 residues. Germline CDR1 and CDR2: ENHRY and SYGVKD. CDR3 in DNA: TGTGCCATTGACAGGGTTGCACCCCTCCACTTT. Translation gives CAIDRVAPLHF.

The rearrangement links TRBV5-1 to TRBJ2-2; 8 bases are shared with TRBD2. V was pared by 2 bases and J by 2 bases, with 5 bases of the junction left unmatched. Germline V gene sequence: CDR1 SGHRS, CDR2 YFSETQ. This CDR3 spans 16 amino acids. In DNA, the CDR3 is TGCGCCAGCAGCTTAGTAGCGGGAATTAACACCGGGGAGCTGTTTTTT. As protein: CASSLVAGINTGELFF.

V is TRBV15 and J is TRBJ1-1, with D possibly TRBD1 on 5 matching bases. The CDR3 loop spans 14 amino acids. V lost 0 bases and J 7 bases, leaving 12 bases between the germline ends. Germline loops: CDR1 LNHNV, CDR2 YYDKDF (reference sequence). The CDR3 DNA sequence: TGTGCCACCAGCAGAGATTTTGGGACGGGTGAAGCTTTCTTT. Its translation is CATSRDFGTGEAFF.

The V call is TRBV6-5, the J call TRBJ1-5; TRBD1 aligns across 7 bases. The J segment lost 4 bases and the V segment lost 8 bases, leaving 2 bases of the junction unmatched. The CDR3 has 12 amino acids. Per the germline V gene, CDR1 is MNHEY and CDR2 is SVGAGI. Here the CDR3 reads CASEGQNQPQHF. Written as DNA, the CDR3 is TGTGCCAGCGAGGGACAGAATCAGCCCCAGCATTTT.

The chain has TRBV14 and TRBJ2-4, with D perhaps matching TRBD2 (6 bases). The CDR3 extends over 18 amino acids. V dropped 1 base and J dropped 1 base, with 17 bases sitting between them. Germline CDR1 SGHDN, CDR2 FVKESK. The CDR3 loop reads CASSQADYEGAAKNIQYF. CDR3 nucleotides: TGTGCCAGCAGCCAAGCGGACTACGAAGGGGCTGCCAAAAACATTCAGTACTTC. Based on the CDR3 plus reference TRBV14 and TRBJ2-4, the full variable domain is EAGVTQFPSHSVIEKGQTVTLRCDPISGHDNLYWYRRVMGKEIKFLLHFVKESKQDESGMPNNRFLAERTGGTYSTLKVQPAELEDSGVYFCASSQADYEGAAKNIQYFGAGTRLSVL.

The chain links TRBV4-2 to TRBJ2-2; a possible D gene is TRBD2 (7 bases). The CDR3 totals 16 residues. Germline V lookup: CDR1 LGHNA, CDR2 YNFKEQ. V was trimmed by 2 bases and J by 3 bases, leaving 13 bases between them. The CDR3 is CASSQPEGGHTGELFF. The CDR3 nucleotides read TGTGCCAGCAGCCAACCCGAGGGGGGGCACACCGGGGAGCTGTTTTTT.